This T cell receptor beta chain was sequenced in a study of blood T cell repertoires in COVID-19. Study as a whole: Both acute and convalescent COVID-19 samples were obtained from the United States, Italy and Spain. T cells, B-cell-depleted T cells, or PBMCs provided the cDNA or gDNA that served as material.

Original processing methods: From reference gene primer amplification, estimates of nucleated cell counts were derived. Measured with immunoSEQ multiplex PCR; TCRdb has only the in-frame clones, and not every one. That table supplies the V and J calls and clone size; D and trimming were determined from the DNA. The data contain some 250,000 clones, more than 65% of them singletons. Losses at the gene ends were 2 bases for V and 5 bases for J; bases not matched to a gene: 6. The germline V gene has CDR1 SGHNT and CDR2 YYREEE (reference sequence). The CDR3 is 14 residues long. The source of this sequence is a woman younger than 30 with acute or convalescent COVID-19. The source material was peripheral blood. The chain joins TRBV5-4 to TRBJ1-2, with 7 bases that match TRBD1. CDR3 bases: TGTGCCAGCAGCTTCGCTAGGGGGCTGTATGGCTACACCTTC. This sequence encodes CASSFARGLYGYTF.